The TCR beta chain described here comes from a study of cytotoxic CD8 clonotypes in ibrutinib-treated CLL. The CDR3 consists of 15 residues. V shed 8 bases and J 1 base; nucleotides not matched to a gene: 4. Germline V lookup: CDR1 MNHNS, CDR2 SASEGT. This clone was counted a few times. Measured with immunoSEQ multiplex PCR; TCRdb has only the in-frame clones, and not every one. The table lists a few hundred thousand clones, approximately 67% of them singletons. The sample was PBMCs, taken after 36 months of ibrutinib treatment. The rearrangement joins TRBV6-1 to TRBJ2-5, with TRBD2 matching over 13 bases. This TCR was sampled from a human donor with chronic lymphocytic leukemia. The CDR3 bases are TGTGCCAGCGATAGACTAGCGGGGGGCCAAGAGACCCAGTACTTC. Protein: CASDRLAGGQETQYF.